This T cell receptor (beta chain) was profiled in a study of early T cells in non-severe SARS-CoV-2 infection (dated by TCRdb to the early 2020s). Turning to the overall study: Bulk RNA from unsorted whole blood was used for TCR sequencing, so alpha and beta chains could not be paired. Overall results and qualifications from the work: VDJdb matching was skewed toward anti-spike CD8 responses, so virus-specific expansions were likely underestimated and private and CD4 specificities were missed.

This was a case-control study nested in a cohort of healthcare workers in London, UK, who had nasopharyngeal swab PCR tests and blood samples taken every week. Healthcare workers were enrolled in the week of the UK lockdown, from 23 to 31 March 2020, and were followed every week for up to 16 weeks. Library construction relied on 5' RACE. Sequencing took place on a NextSeq 500. Unique molecular identifiers were attached to individual cDNA molecules in the TCR library protocol so that sequencing error and PCR bias could be corrected. Both TCR alpha and beta chains were sequenced, and tight co-correlation was observed between alpha and beta sequence abundances in each sample. As for the original processing: Decombinator V4 was used to perform V gene, J gene and CDR3 annotation of TCR sequences. TCRs were defined as expanded if a significant change between any two time points was detected under a Poisson model with p below 0.0001. TCR abundances were normalised to the total number of TCRs sequenced per sample and were expressed as counts per million. MAIT TCRs were defined by TRAV1-2 paired with TRAJ12, TRAJ20 or TRAJ33, and iNKT TCRs by TRAV10 paired with TRAJ18. VDJdb, accessed 1 November 2021, was searched for CMV, EBV and SARS-CoV-2 annotated TCRs, excluding TCRs annotated for multiple antigens. The public sequencing data were trimmed at Q25 with fastp and processed into clonotypes with MiXCR by TCRdb, which kept only in-frame beta chains. Every entry covers one CDR3 protein and lists the most common genes and DNA from its rows. These V and J calls derive from TCRdb rather than the authors' analysis. The sample contains more than 55,000 distinct CDR3 sequences, roughly 5.7% of them found a single time. The ten most abundant clones make up around 3.5% of the sample.

The germline V gene encodes CDR1 SGHRS and CDR2 YFSETQ. The CDR3 runs 12 amino acids, cysteine and phenylalanine included. Just the 36-base CDR3 DNA is kept, in frame starting at base 1. V is shortened by 2 bases, J by 4 bases, and the region joining them spans 5 bases. Concerning this clonotype: Its antigen is unknown. No qualities accompany the bases; no much larger clone lies one base away.

This receptor was taken from an adult who was a healthcare worker with PCR-confirmed SARS-CoV-2 infection or an uninfected control (not recorded which). This specimen consisted of whole blood, obtained at baseline. The V and J genes are TRBV5-1 and TRBJ2-3, with the D segment identity uncertain. The sequenced DNA: TGCGCCAGCAGCTTAAGGGCAGATACGCAGTATTTT. This translates into CASSLRADTQYF.